This T cell receptor beta chain was captured by sequencing in a study of OX40 agonist ivuxolimab in advanced cancers. Study summary: Ivuxolimab, which patients received intravenously every 2 weeks, was dosed at 0.01 to 10 mg/kg.

Whole-study results and caveats: What antigens the expanded peripheral T cells recognized was never established. There were also nonresponders showing low normalized T-cell clonal expansion.

Autoimmune disease history or systemic immunosuppression led to patients being barred. The table came from immunoSEQ multiplex PCR; TCRdb's copy has only in-frame clones and leaves some out. The sample contains about 42,000 clones, around 89% of which appear only once. Per the germline V gene, CDR1 is KGHSH and CDR2 is LQKENI. The V segment lost 2 bases and the J segment 5 bases; nucleotides outside the gene matches: 6. The CDR3 totals 14 residues. Concerning this clone itself: What it binds is unknown.

This sample comprised CD4+ or CD8+ T cells sorted from blood, obtained in a trial of the OX40 agonist ivuxolimab. V usage is TRBV18 and J usage is TRBJ2-7; TRBD2 aligns across 7 bases. The sequence derives from an adult with an advanced solid tumor such as melanoma, head and neck, liver or kidney cancer. CDR3 DNA: TGTGCCAGCTCACCATGGGAGGGGCTAAACGAGCAGTACTTC. Translated: CASSPWEGLNEQYF.